Shown below are 21 T cell receptor beta chains from a single sample sequenced in a study of CD8 T cells in Susac syndrome. RNA, at about 0.45 to 1 ug, was reverse transcribed with random hexamers. TCRdb independently ran MiXCR on the immunoSEQ multiplex PCR reads; one entry per CDR3 protein. The sample holds approximately 150,000 distinct CDR3 sequences; around 93% are singletons and the top ten take 0.13%. The sequencing sample was made of CD4+ T cells from PBMCs. These receptors were collected from a human donor in good health.

The CDR3, as DNA: TGTGCCAGCAGCTTAAGGGCCAACTCTGGAAACACCATATATTTT. Its protein product is CASSLRANSGNTIYF. The chain joins TRBV7-9 to TRBJ1-3, with no clear D. Deletions cut 2 bases from V and 0 bases from J, with 8 bases between. The CDR3 runs to 15 residues. From germline, CDR1 is SEHNR and CDR2 FQNEAQ (reference sequence).

The V and J genes are TRBV2 and TRBJ2-5, with D maybe TRBD2 (6 bases). Germline loops: CDR1 SNHLY, CDR2 FYNNEI. The CDR3 length is 11 residues. V gave up 8 bases and J gave up 5 bases, with 9 bases separating them. The CDR3 loop reads CASVRGETQYF. The DNA of the CDR3 is TGTGCCAGCGTTCGGGGGGAGACCCAGTACTTC.

The genes are TRBV5-1 and TRBJ2-1; 11 bases agree with TRBD2. V trimming: 0 bases; J trimming: 9 bases; junction bases outside the gene matches: 8. Germline V gene data show CDR1 as SGHRS and CDR2 as YFSETQ. The CDR3 runs to 16 residues. The CDR3 region has the DNA TGCGCCAGCAGCTTGGCCGTTAGCGGGGGGGACGGTGAGCAGTTCTTC. Amino acids: CASSLAVSGGDGEQFF.

CDR3 loop: CASSPGGNRNSPLHF. CDR3 DNA sequence: TGTGCCAGCAGCCCCGGGGGTAATCGGAATTCACCCCTCCACTTT. The chain links TRBV7-9 to TRBJ1-6; a possible D gene is TRBD1 (5 bases). Trimming pared 5 bases from V and 7 bases from J, leaving 15 bases between. CDR3 size: 15 residues. The V gene's germline CDR1 is SEHNR and CDR2 FQNEAQ (reference sequence).

This chain uses TRBV12-3 or TRBV12-4 with TRBJ1-1; D gene uncertain. This CDR3 is 13 amino acids long. V was cut by 5 bases and J by 7 bases, with 14 bases left in between. This chain's CDR3 is CASSLSVWNEAFF. The CDR3 DNA follows: TGTGCCAGCAGTCTCTCGGTCTGGAATGAAGCTTTCTTT.

V and J are TRBV5-1 and TRBJ2-7; maybe TRBD1 (6 bases). V was shortened by 4 bases and J by 0 bases, with 14 bases between the two germline ends. CDR1 and CDR2 (germline): SGHRS, YFSETQ. This CDR3 comprises 15 residues. The CDR3 DNA reads TGCGCCAGCAGCGTGACGGGACAAAGCTCCTACGAGCAGTACTTC. Translated: CASSVTGQSSYEQYF.

The chain uses TRBV6-5 and TRBJ2-7, with 8 bases identical to TRBD2. The CDR3 is 15 residues long. Germline assignment: CDR1 MNHEY and CDR2 SVGAGI. V gave up 4 bases and J gave up 4 bases; unmatched junction bases: 9. CDR3 DNA sequence: TGTGCCAGCAGTTCTACCGGGACTAGTGAGTACGAGCAGTACTTC. This translates into CASSSTGTSEYEQYF.

The genes are TRBV6-6 and TRBJ2-1; no definite D call. The CDR3 contains 12 residues. CDR1 and CDR2 (germline): MNHNY, SVGAGI (reference sequence). Trimming took off 2 bases at V and 9 bases at J, with 8 bases between the two ends. The CDR3 region has the DNA TGTGCCAGCAGTTACCGCGCAACTGAGCAGTTCTTC. Amino acids: CASSYRATEQFF.

The V and J genes are TRBV5-6 and TRBJ2-5; 12 positions agree with TRBD1. This CDR3 contains 14 residues. Germline V gene lookup returns CDR1 SGHDT and CDR2 YYEEEE. The V gene end was trimmed by 4 bases and the J gene end by 5 bases; junction bases not matched to a gene: 3. This CDR3 is CASSRDRGLETQYF. The CDR3 coding sequence is TGTGCCAGCAGCCGGGACAGGGGGCTGGAGACCCAGTACTTC. The complete variable domain, with remaining parts taken from reference TRBV5-6 and TRBJ2-5, reads DAGVTQSPTHLIKTRGQQVTLRCSPKSGHDTVSWYQQALGQGPQFIFQYYEEEERQRGNFPDRFSGHQFPNYSSELNVNALLLGDSALYLCASSRDRGLETQYFGPGTRLLVL.

The chain has TRBV18 and TRBJ2-7; D tentatively fits TRBD1 or TRBD2 (5 bases each). V dropped 3 bases and J dropped 0 bases, with 9 bases sitting between them. This CDR3 has 14 amino acids. CDR1 and CDR2 (germline): KGHSH, LQKENI. The CDR3 coding sequence is TGTGCCAGCTCACCCGGGACCGCCTCCTACGAGCAGTACTTC. Protein: CASSPGTASYEQYF.

The V gene is TRBV7-6, the J gene TRBJ1-4; maybe TRBD1 (6 bases). Germline V CDR1 and CDR2: SGHVS, FNYEAQ. V was shortened by 4 bases and J by 11 bases, with 14 bases between the two germline ends. The CDR3 has 13 amino acids. The CDR3 region is CASSSYRAEKLFF. CDR3 nucleotides: TGTGCCAGCAGCTCCTACAGGGCAGAGAAACTGTTTTTT.

The chain combines TRBV20-1 with TRBJ1-2; D not resolved. The length of the CDR3 is 13 residues. Germline V gene sequence: CDR1 DFQATT, CDR2 SNEGSKA (reference sequence). V was trimmed by 6 bases and J by 0 bases, leaving 11 bases between them. The chain's CDR3 is CSAPGAPNYGYTF. Here the CDR3 DNA reads TGCAGTGCACCGGGCGCACCTAACTATGGCTACACCTTC.

The gene calls are TRBV14 and TRBJ2-1; 7 positions match TRBD1. CDR3 length: 15 residues. The junction had 7 bases not matched to a gene; V was cut back by 0 bases and J by 8 bases. Looked up from germline, CDR1 is SGHDN and CDR2 is FVKESK. The CDR3 protein is CASSQDYRGGHEQFF. Written as DNA, the CDR3 is TGTGCCAGCAGCCAAGATTACAGGGGTGGACATGAGCAGTTCTTC.

This chain links TRBV29-1 with TRBJ2-1, with TRBD2 matching over 11 bases. V was clipped by 3 bases and J by 9 bases; unmatched bases: 1. The germline V gene encodes CDR1 SQVTM and CDR2 ANQGSEA. The CDR3 is 12 residues long. CDR3 DNA: TGCAGCGTTGAGGGACTAGCGGCTGAGCAGTTCTTC. Protein product: CSVEGLAAEQFF.

The rearrangement joins TRBV3-1 to TRBJ2-7; D tentatively fits TRBD1 or TRBD2 (5 bases each). Between the trimmed V and J ends, which lost 2 bases and 5 bases, there was a span of 13 bases. The germline gives CDR1 LGHDT, CDR2 YNNKEL (reference sequence). The CDR3 covers 14 residues. The CDR3 spells CASSQNPGTHEQYF. The CDR3 DNA follows: TGTGCCAGCAGCCAAAATCCAGGGACCCACGAGCAGTACTTC.

The chain joins TRBV23-1 to TRBJ2-7, with D possibly being TRBD1 or TRBD2 (5 bases each). Being an ORF, TRBV23-1 has a function that is uncertain. This CDR3 is built from 15 residues. V was cut by 0 bases and J by 6 bases, with 15 bases left in between. CDR3 sequence reads: CASSQSRGGPGEQYF. In DNA, the CDR3 is TGCGCCAGCAGTCAATCGAGGGGTGGCCCTGGCGAGCAGTACTTC.

The V and J genes are TRBV20-1 and TRBJ2-5; 8 bases are a match to TRBD2. Germline V lookup: CDR1 DFQATT, CDR2 SNEGSKA (reference sequence). This CDR3 has 16 amino acids. Trimming at V came to 0 bases and at J to 1 base, leaving 7 bases not matched to a gene. The CDR3 DNA is TGCAGTGCTAGAGATCGCCAGCGGGGGCCCCAAGAGACCCAGTACTTC. Encoded protein: CSARDRQRGPQETQYF.

The chain carries TRBV29-1 and TRBJ2-3; 9 nucleotides agree with TRBD2. CDR3 length: 15 amino acids. J lost 2 bases, V lost 6 bases, and 9 bases had no gene match. Looked up from germline, CDR1 is SQVTM and CDR2 is ANQGSEA. The CDR3 sequence is CSVRGGASDTDTQYF. The CDR3 bases are TGCAGCGTCCGCGGGGGGGCCTCTGACACAGATACGCAGTATTTT.

This clonotype was observed a handful of times. The chain is built from TRBV12-3 or TRBV12-4 and TRBJ1-5; the D gene is possibly TRBD1 (6 bases). Trimming cost V 5 bases and J 0 bases, with 11 bases left between them. CDR3 size: 15 residues. The CDR3 protein is CASSAFRGSNQPQHF. The CDR3 nucleotides read TGTGCCAGCAGTGCATTCAGGGGTAGCAATCAGCCCCAGCATTTT.

J is TRBJ2-3 and V is TRBV10-3; D tentatively reads TRBD1 or TRBD2 (5 bases each). The CDR3 has 17 amino acids. Trimming cost V 4 bases and J 2 bases, with 19 bases left between them. Germline CDR1 and CDR2: ENHRY and SYGVKD. The CDR3 here is CAISAIGAGWDTDTQYF. CDR3 DNA: TGTGCCATCAGTGCTATCGGGGCAGGGTGGGACACAGATACGCAGTATTTT.

The chain has TRBV2 and TRBJ1-3; D gene ambiguous. The CDR3 contains 13 residues. Germline V lookup: CDR1 SNHLY, CDR2 FYNNEI. V lost 4 bases and J 3 bases, leaving 7 bases between the germline ends. CDR3 region: CASSGEGGNTIYF. The CDR3 coding sequence is TGTGCCAGCAGTGGGGAGGGTGGAAACACCATATATTTT.